These 19 T cell receptor beta chains came from one sample sequenced in a study of cytomegalovirus exposure and HLA in healthy donors. With 60 Vbeta and 13 Jbeta primers, the PCR was carried out. Produced via immunoSEQ multiplex PCR; TCRdb's table is partial and in-frame only. The table records about 94,000 clones, more than 60% of them present only once. The sequenced sample was PBMCs. These receptors were collected from a man younger than 45 in good health and CMV-seronegative.

The V and J genes are TRBV5-6 and TRBJ1-2; maybe TRBD1 (5 bases). Trimming removed 6 bases at V and 8 bases at J, with 20 bases between. The CDR3 totals 14 residues. The germline V gene has CDR1 SGHDT and CDR2 YYEEEE. The CDR3 loop is CASTIGRGQGGYTF. CDR3 nucleotide sequence: TGTGCCAGCACCATCGGTAGGGGCCAAGGGGGCTACACCTTC.

The rearrangement joins TRBV11-2 to TRBJ2-7; 16 positions agree with TRBD2. CDR1 is SGHAT and CDR2 is FQNNGV in the germline V gene. V lost 1 base, J lost 5 bases, and 11 bases stayed unmatched. The CDR3 sequence is 19 residues long. CDR3 sequence: CASSLAGTSGRGGANEQYF. Here the CDR3 DNA reads TGTGCCAGCAGCTTAGCCGGGACTAGCGGGAGGGGTGGGGCAAACGAGCAGTACTTC. The variable domain in full, with the rest retrieved from reference TRBV11-2 and TRBJ2-7, is EAGVAQSPRYKIIEKRQSVAFWCNPISGHATLYWYQQILGQGPKLLIQFQNNGVVDDSQLPKDRFSAERLKGVDSTLKIQPAKLEDSAVYLCASSLAGTSGRGGANEQYFGPGTRLTVT.

The J gene is TRBJ2-7, the V gene TRBV7-2; D gene uncertain. The CDR3 is made up of 11 amino acids. The germline V gene has CDR1 SGHTA and CDR2 FQGNSA. The V gene lost 5 bases and the J gene lost 7 bases, with 9 bases spanning the gap. The CDR3 DNA reads TGTGCCAGCAGCCTCCTGAGGGAGCAGTACTTC. As protein: CASSLLREQYF.

V and J are TRBV6-1 and TRBJ1-2; 10 nucleotides align to TRBD1. Germline V gene data show CDR1 as MNHNS and CDR2 as SASEGT. This CDR3 contains 15 residues. With V trimmed by 1 base and J by 6 bases, 5 bases remained unmatched. DNA for the CDR3: TGTGCCAGCAGTGAAGACTACGGGACAGGGGATGGCTACACCTTC. Protein product: CASSEDYGTGDGYTF.

The rearrangement uses TRBV9 and TRBJ1-4; the match to TRBD1 covers 7 bases. The CDR3 is made up of 14 amino acids. V trimming: 2 bases; J trimming: 4 bases; junction bases outside the gene matches: 2. Germline CDR1 reads SGDLS; CDR2 reads YYNGEE. Written as DNA, the CDR3 is TGTGCCAGCAGCGTTCAGGGGGGTAATGAAAAACTGTTTTTT. It is translated as CASSVQGGNEKLFF. Drawing the rest from reference TRBV9 and TRBJ1-4, the complete variable domain is DSGVTQTPKHLITATGQRVTLRCSPRSGDLSVYWYQQSLDQGLQFLIQYYNGEERAKGNILERFSAQQFPDLHSELNLSSLELGDSALYFCASSVQGGNEKLFFGSGTQLSVL.

This clone was seen only once. This rearrangement joins TRBV19 to TRBJ2-4, with D tentatively TRBD1 (5 bases). Trimming left V 10 bases short and J 7 bases short, with 20 bases between. Germline CDR1 LNHDA, CDR2 SQIVND (reference sequence). The CDR3 sequence is 14 residues long. CDR3 in amino acids: CATSGRDIGNIQYF. The CDR3, as DNA: TGTGCCACCAGTGGCAGGGATATAGGTAACATTCAGTACTTC.

The CDR3 loop is CASRDYSSPLHF. The CDR3 DNA is TGTGCCAGCAGGGACTACAGTTCACCCCTCCACTTT. J is TRBJ1-6 and V is TRBV2; no clear D gene. Germline CDR1 and CDR2: SNHLY and FYNNEI. The V gene lost 6 bases and the J gene lost 9 bases, with 9 bases spanning the gap. This CDR3 has 12 residues.

The V and J genes are TRBV15 and TRBJ2-3; 8 nucleotides agree with TRBD1. This CDR3 is built from 15 residues. The germline V gene has CDR1 LNHNV and CDR2 YYDKDF (reference sequence). V gave up 0 bases and J gave up 4 bases; unmatched junction bases: 3. For the CDR3, the DNA is TGTGCCACCAGCAGAGATGAGACAGGGGCAGATACGCAGTATTTT. Translating gives CATSRDETGADTQYF.

This chain links TRBV7-2 with TRBJ2-7; 10 bases fit TRBD2. This CDR3 is built from 15 residues. From germline, CDR1 is SGHTA and CDR2 FQGNSA. V lost 4 bases, J lost 5 bases, and 8 bases stayed unmatched. For the CDR3, the DNA is TGTGCCAGCAGCTCACCTCGGACTAGCGGCCACGAGCAGTACTTC. Amino acids: CASSSPRTSGHEQYF.

V is TRBV10-3 and J is TRBJ2-1; D perhaps matches TRBD2 (5 bases). CDR1 is ENHRY, CDR2 SYGVKD, per germline. CDR3 length: 16 residues. Deletions cut 3 bases from V and 1 base from J, with 13 bases between. For the CDR3, the DNA is TGTGCCATCAGTGATCGTGGGAGTGCATCCTACAATGAGCAGTTCTTC. It specifies CAISDRGSASYNEQFF.

V and J are TRBV7-9 and TRBJ2-7; TRBD1 is a possible D gene (6 bases). Trimming took off 2 bases at V and 3 bases at J, with 14 bases between the two ends. Per germline, CDR1 SEHNR and CDR2 FQNEAQ (reference sequence). The CDR3 has 15 amino acids. Here the CDR3 reads CASSLSHLGGYEQYF. The CDR3 coding sequence is TGTGCCAGCAGCTTAAGCCACCTAGGGGGCTACGAGCAGTACTTC.

The V gene is TRBV2, the J gene TRBJ2-7; TRBD2 agrees at 9 bases. The trim removed 2 bases at V and 3 bases at J, leaving 2 bases unmatched. This CDR3 has 14 amino acids. Looked up from germline, CDR1 is SNHLY and CDR2 is FYNNEI. This CDR3 reads CASSELAGNYEQYF. CDR3 nucleotide sequence: TGTGCCAGCAGTGAACTAGCGGGAAACTACGAGCAGTACTTC.

V gene TRBV9 combines with J gene TRBJ2-1; 10 nucleotides match TRBD2. The germline V gene encodes CDR1 SGDLS and CDR2 YYNGEE. The length of the CDR3 is 16 residues. V was pared by 5 bases and J by 2 bases, with 7 bases of the junction left unmatched. The CDR3 loop is CASRPPSGSTYNEQFF. The DNA of the CDR3 is TGTGCCAGCAGACCCCCTAGCGGGAGCACCTACAATGAGCAGTTCTTC.

The chain couples TRBV9 to TRBJ2-5; the D gene is possibly TRBD2 (6 bases). CDR1 SGDLS and CDR2 YYNGEE come from the germline V gene. This CDR3 is 15 amino acids long. With 7 bases removed from V and 5 bases from J, the gap between germline ends came to 21 bases. The CDR3 DNA sequence: TGTGCCAGCCGCGGGACTGGCAATCCCCGGGAGACCCAGTACTTC. Protein product: CASRGTGNPRETQYF. Full variable domain (remainder filled in from reference TRBV9 and TRBJ2-5): DSGVTQTPKHLITATGQRVTLRCSPRSGDLSVYWYQQSLDQGLQFLIQYYNGEERAKGNILERFSAQQFPDLHSELNLSSLELGDSALYFCASRGTGNPRETQYFGPGTRLLVL.

In this sample, this clone turned up a few times. CDR3 DNA: TGTGCCAGCAGCTTAGCGGTCCTTAGCGGGGGCCGCACAGATACGCAGTATTTT. Translating gives CASSLAVLSGGRTDTQYF. The chain is built from TRBV7-8 and TRBJ2-3, with 9 positions matching TRBD2. This CDR3 has 18 amino acids. J lost 1 base, V lost 0 bases, and 8 bases had no gene match. Germline CDR1 SGHVS, CDR2 FQNEAQ.

The gene calls are TRBV11-2 and TRBJ2-1, with D possibly TRBD1 on 6 matching bases. Germline CDR1 SGHAT, CDR2 FQNNGV. The V and J ends lost 1 base and 6 bases respectively, with 13 bases between them. The CDR3 extends over 15 amino acids. The CDR3 sequence: CASSLGGLLINEQFF. The CDR3 DNA reads as TGTGCCAGCAGCTTAGGGGGGCTACTTATCAATGAGCAGTTCTTC.

This clone was observed a handful of times. This chain joins TRBV7-2 and TRBJ2-7; 9 bases line up with TRBD1. V trimming: 5 bases; J trimming: 7 bases; junction bases outside the gene matches: 12. Per the germline V gene, CDR1 is SGHTA and CDR2 is FQGNSA. This CDR3 is built from 15 residues. For the CDR3, the DNA is TGTGCCAGCAGCACACAGGGGGCCAACTCGGGGGAGCAGTACTTC. This codes for CASSTQGANSGEQYF.

The chain links TRBV6-6 to TRBJ2-2; D gene unclear. CDR1 is MNHNY, CDR2 SVGAGI, per germline (reference sequence). Trimming shortened V by 5 bases and J by 5 bases, and 15 bases separated the two germline ends. This CDR3 spans 15 amino acids. The DNA of the CDR3 is TGTGCCAGCAGTCAAATTTCTGACTTAACCGGGGAGCTGTTTTTT. Translated: CASSQISDLTGELFF.

The chain links TRBV28 to TRBJ1-1; tentative D call: TRBD1 (6 bases). The germline CDR1 and CDR2 sequences are MDHEN and SYDVKM. The CDR3 runs to 16 residues. Trimming left V 10 bases short and J 0 bases short, with 21 bases between. The CDR3 DNA reads TGTGCCACCCTCTGGGTCGGGACACCGATGAACACTGAAGCTTTCTTT. This encodes CATLWVGTPMNTEAFF.